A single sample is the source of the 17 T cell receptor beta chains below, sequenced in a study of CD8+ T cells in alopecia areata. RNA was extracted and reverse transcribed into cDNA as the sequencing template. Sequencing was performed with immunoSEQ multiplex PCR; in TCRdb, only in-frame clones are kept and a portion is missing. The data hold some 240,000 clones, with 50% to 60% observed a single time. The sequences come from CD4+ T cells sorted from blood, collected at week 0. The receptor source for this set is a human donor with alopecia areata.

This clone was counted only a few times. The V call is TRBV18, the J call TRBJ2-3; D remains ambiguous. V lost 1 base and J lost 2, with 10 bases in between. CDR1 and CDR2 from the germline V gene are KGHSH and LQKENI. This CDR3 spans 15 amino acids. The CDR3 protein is CASSPRTPPTDTQYF. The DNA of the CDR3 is TGTGCCAGCTCACCACGCACGCCACCCACAGATACGCAGTATTTT.

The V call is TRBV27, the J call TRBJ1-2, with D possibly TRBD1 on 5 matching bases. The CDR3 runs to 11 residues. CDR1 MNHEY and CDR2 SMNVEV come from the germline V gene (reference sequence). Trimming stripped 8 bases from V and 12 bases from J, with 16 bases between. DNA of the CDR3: TGTGCCAGCGCTCTGGGCAGGGTGCACACCTTC. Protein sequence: CASALGRVHTF.

The CDR3: CASSMGTANTEAFF. CDR3 in DNA: TGCGCCAGCAGCATGGGGACAGCGAACACTGAAGCTTTCTTT. The rearrangement uses TRBV5-1 and TRBJ1-1; 7 positions agree with TRBD1. This CDR3 has 14 residues. CDR1 and CDR2 from the germline V gene are SGHRS and YFSETQ. V dropped 4 bases and J dropped 1; count of bases not matched to a gene: 4. The whole variable domain, filled in from reference TRBV5-1 and TRBJ1-1, reads KAGVTQTPRYLIKTRGQQVTLSCSPISGHRSVSWYQQTPGQGLQFLFEYFSETQRNKGNFPGRFSGRQFSNSRSEMNVSTLELGDSALYLCASSMGTANTEAFFGQGTRLTVV.

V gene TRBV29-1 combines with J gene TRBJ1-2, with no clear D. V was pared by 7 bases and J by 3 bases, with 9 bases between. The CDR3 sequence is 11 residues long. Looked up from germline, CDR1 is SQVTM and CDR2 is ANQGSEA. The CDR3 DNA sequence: TGCAGCGAGATATCGGACTATGGCTACACCTTC. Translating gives CSEISDYGYTF. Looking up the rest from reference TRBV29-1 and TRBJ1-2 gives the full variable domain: SAVISQKPSRDICQRGTSLTIQCQVDSQVTMMFWYRQQPGQSLTLIATANQGSEATYESGFVIDKFPISRPNLTFSTLTVSNMSPEDSSIYLCSEISDYGYTFGSGTRLTVV.

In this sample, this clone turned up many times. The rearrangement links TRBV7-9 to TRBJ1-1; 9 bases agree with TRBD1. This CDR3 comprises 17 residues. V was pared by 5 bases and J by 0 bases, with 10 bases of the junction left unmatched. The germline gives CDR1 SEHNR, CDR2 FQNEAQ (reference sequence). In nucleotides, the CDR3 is TGTGCCAGCAGCGGAACAGGGGGCAACCACATGAACACTGAAGCTTTCTTT. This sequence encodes CASSGTGGNHMNTEAFF. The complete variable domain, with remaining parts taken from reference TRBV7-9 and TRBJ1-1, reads DTGVSQNPRHKITKRGQNVTFRCDPISEHNRLYWYRQTLGQGPEFLTYFQNEAQLEKSRLLSDRFSAERPKGSFSTLEIQRTEQGDSAMYLCASSGTGGNHMNTEAFFGQGTRLTVV.

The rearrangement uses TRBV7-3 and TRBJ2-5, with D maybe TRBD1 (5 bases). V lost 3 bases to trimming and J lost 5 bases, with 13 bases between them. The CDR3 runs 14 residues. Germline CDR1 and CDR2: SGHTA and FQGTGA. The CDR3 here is CASSFQGRMETQYF. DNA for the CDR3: TGTGCCAGCAGCTTTCAGGGAAGGATGGAGACCCAGTACTTC.

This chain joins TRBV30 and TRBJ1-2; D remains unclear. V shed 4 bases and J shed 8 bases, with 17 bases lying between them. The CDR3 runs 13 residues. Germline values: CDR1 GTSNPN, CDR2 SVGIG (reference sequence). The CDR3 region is CAWKGIHWGGYTF. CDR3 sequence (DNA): TGTGCCTGGAAAGGGATCCATTGGGGAGGCTACACCTTC.

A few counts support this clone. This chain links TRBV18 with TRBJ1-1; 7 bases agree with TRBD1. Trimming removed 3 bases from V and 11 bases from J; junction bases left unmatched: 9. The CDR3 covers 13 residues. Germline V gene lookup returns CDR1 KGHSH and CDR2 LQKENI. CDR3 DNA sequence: TGTGCCAGCTCACCCGCACAGGGGTTTGGGGCTTTCTTT. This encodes CASSPAQGFGAFF.

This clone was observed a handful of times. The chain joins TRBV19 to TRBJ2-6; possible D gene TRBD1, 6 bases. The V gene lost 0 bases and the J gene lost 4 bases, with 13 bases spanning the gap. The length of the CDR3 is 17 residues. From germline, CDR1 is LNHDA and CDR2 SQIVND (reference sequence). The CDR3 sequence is CASSIDLWGTGANVLTF. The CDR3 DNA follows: TGTGCCAGTAGTATAGATCTGTGGGGGACAGGGGCCAACGTCCTGACTTTC.

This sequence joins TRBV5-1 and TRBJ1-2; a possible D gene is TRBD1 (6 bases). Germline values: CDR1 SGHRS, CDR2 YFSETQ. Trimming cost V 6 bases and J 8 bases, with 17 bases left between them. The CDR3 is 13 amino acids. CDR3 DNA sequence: TGCGCCAGCACGAGAGGAAGGGGGAGCGGCTACACCTTC. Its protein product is CASTRGRGSGYTF.

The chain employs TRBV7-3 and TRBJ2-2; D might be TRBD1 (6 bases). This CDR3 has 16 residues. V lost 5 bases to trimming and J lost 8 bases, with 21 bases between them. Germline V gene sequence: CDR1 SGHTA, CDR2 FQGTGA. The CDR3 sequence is CASSPPGVTSAGELFF. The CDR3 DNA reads TGTGCCAGCAGCCCTCCAGGGGTAACGTCGGCAGGGGAGCTGTTTTTT.

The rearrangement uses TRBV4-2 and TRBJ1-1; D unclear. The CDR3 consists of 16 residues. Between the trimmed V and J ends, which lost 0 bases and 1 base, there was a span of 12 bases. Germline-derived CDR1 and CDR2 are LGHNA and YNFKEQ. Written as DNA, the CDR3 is TGTGCCAGCAGCCAAGATCCATACCCGGGGAACACTGAAGCTTTCTTT. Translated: CASSQDPYPGNTEAFF.

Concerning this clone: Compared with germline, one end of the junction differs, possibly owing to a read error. DNA for the CDR3: TGCAGCGTTGATGAACGAGGACGAGGAAACTTC. Amino acids: CSVDERGRGNF. This chain uses TRBV29-1 with TRBJ2-5, with D unclear. In germline, CDR1 is SQVTM, CDR2 ANQGSEA. CDR3 length: 11 amino acids.

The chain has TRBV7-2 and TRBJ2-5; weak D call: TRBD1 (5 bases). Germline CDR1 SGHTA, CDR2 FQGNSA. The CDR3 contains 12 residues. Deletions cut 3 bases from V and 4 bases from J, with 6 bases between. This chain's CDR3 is CASSFRGETQYF. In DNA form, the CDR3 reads TGTGCCAGCAGCTTTAGGGGAGAGACCCAGTACTTC.

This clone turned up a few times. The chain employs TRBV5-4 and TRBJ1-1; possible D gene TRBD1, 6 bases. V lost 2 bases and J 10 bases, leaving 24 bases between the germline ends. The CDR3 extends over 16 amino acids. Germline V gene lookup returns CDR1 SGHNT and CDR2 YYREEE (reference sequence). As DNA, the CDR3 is TGTGCCAGCAGCTTCACGGACAGCCTGGGTACGCCTCGAGCTTTCTTT. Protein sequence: CASSFTDSLGTPRAFF.

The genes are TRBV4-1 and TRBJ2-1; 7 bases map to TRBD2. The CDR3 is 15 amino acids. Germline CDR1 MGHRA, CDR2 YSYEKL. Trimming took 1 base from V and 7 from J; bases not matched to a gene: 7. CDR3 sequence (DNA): TGCGCCAGCAGCCAAGTCGGGCTAGCGGAGAATGAGCAGTTCTTC. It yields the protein CASSQVGLAENEQFF.

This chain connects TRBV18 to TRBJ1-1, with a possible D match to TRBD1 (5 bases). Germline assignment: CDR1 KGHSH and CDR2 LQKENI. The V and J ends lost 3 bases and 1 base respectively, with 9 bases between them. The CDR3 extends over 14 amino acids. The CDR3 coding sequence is TGTGCCAGCTCACCCCGGGACTGGAACACTGAAGCTTTCTTT. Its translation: CASSPRDWNTEAFF.